This TCR beta chain was found in a study of T-cell reconstitution after alpha-beta-depleted transplantation in children listed by TCRdb under 2016. Describing the broader study: Using TCR repertoire profiling, the study quantitatively followed how T-cell immune reconstitution unfolded in children after TCRalphabeta/CD19-depleted allogeneic hematopoietic cell transplantation. Findings and caveats that apply to the study as a whole: The high TCRbeta diversity at day 60 in some patients was ascribed to recipient T cells and intrathymic progenitors that had survived conditioning. The frequencies of hyperexpanded clones fell over the following months, and after one year, T-cell counts and TCRbeta diversity were mostly attributed to newly produced T cells. About two months after transplant, the apparently early recovery of alphabetaT-cell counts reportedly depended on just several hundred clones that had expanded rapidly and came from non-depleted graft cells.

The treatment or condition label corresponds to: allogeneic hematopoietic cell transplantation with graft depleted of TCRalphabeta T cells and CD19 B cells. The children who served as transplant recipients had been given grafts of TCRalphabeta/CD19-depleted allogeneic hematopoietic cells. Points on this clonotype: Its antigen is unknown. No quality values exist for individual bases; no much larger clone is one base distant.

Counted from cysteine to phenylalanine, this CDR3 has 16 amino acids. Only the CDR3 portion is preserved as DNA: 48 bases, with reading frame beginning at the first base. V has 4 bases trimmed and J has 1 base trimmed; junction bases matching no gene number 7. The germline V gene gives CDR1 as SGHRS and CDR2 as YFSETQ. Libraries were made using PCR. Sequencer: Illumina HiSeq 2500. Molecular barcoding was employed in the preparation of TCR libraries, with unique molecular identifiers being used to normalize TCRbeta repertoire quantification. TCRdb handled the public reads itself, with Q25 trimming in fastp and clone calling in MiXCR, and kept productive beta chains. All rows with the same CDR3 protein become a single entry with the most common DNA and genes. This sample has more than 200,000 distinct CDR3 sequences in its table, and about 24% of those were observed once. The ten largest clones represent around 4.8% of the sample.

The sequence is built from TRBV5-1 and TRBJ2-3, with 9 central nucleotides matching TRBD2. The receptor comes from a female patient between 2 and 15 years old who had a stem cell transplant for congenital amegakaryocytic thrombocytopenia, so the T cells may come from the graft donor. The sample consisted of PBMCs, mostly from graft donor cells, taken 360 days after TCRalphabeta/CD19-depleted stem cell transplant. The DNA sequence is TGCGCCAGCAGCAAAAGACTAGCGGAAGGCACAGATACGCAGTATTTT. It specifies CASSKRLAEGTDTQYF. The reference TRBV5-1 and TRBJ2-3 proteins fill in what lies around the CDR3, so the full variable domain reads KAGVTQTPRYLIKTRGQQVTLSCSPISGHRSVSWYQQTPGQGLQFLFEYFSETQRNKGNFPGRFSGRQFSNSRSEMNVSTLELGDSALYLCASSKRLAEGTDTQYFGPGTRLTVL.